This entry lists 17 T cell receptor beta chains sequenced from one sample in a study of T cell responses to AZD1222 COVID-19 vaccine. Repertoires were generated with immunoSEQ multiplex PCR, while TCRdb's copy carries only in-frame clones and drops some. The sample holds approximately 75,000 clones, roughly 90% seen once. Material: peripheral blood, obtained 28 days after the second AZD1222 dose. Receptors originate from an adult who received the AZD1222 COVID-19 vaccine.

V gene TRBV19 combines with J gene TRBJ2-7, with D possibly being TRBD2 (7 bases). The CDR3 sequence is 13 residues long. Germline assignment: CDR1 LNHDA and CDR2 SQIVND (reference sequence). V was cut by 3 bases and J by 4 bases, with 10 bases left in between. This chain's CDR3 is CASSMGGPYEQYF. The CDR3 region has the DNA TGTGCCAGTAGTATGGGGGGGCCTTACGAGCAGTACTTC. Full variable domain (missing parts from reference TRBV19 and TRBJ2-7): DGGITQSPKYLFRKEGQNVTLSCEQNLNHDAMYWYRQDPGQGLRLIYYSQIVNDFQKGDIAEGYSVSREKKESFPLTVTSAQKNPTAFYLCASSMGGPYEQYFGPGTRLTVT.

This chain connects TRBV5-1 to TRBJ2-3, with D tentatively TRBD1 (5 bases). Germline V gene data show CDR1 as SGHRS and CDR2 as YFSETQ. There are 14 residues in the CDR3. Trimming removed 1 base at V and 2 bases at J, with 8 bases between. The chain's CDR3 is CASSLPGPTDTQYF. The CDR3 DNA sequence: TGCGCCAGCAGCTTGCCAGGGCCCACAGATACGCAGTATTTT.

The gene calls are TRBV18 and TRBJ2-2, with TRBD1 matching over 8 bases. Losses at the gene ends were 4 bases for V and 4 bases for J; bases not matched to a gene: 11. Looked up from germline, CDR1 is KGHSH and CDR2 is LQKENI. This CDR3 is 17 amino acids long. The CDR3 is CASSQLIRGRGTGELFF. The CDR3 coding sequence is TGTGCCAGCTCACAACTCATCAGGGGGCGCGGCACCGGGGAGCTGTTTTTT.

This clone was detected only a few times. Here the CDR3 reads CASTFPAGRNLYEQYF. The CDR3 DNA sequence: TGTGCCAGCACCTTCCCCGCCGGACGGAACCTCTACGAGCAGTACTTC. J is TRBJ2-7 and V is TRBV7-3; D gene ambiguous. The CDR3 has 16 amino acids. Trimming took off 7 bases at V and 3 bases at J, with 22 bases between the two ends. Looked up from germline, CDR1 is SGHTA and CDR2 is FQGTGA.

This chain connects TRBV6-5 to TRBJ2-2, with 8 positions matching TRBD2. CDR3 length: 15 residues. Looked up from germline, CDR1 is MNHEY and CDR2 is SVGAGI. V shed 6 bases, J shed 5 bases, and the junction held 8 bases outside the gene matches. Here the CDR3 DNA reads TGTGCCAGCAGGACGGGGGGGACGGGGACCGGGGAGCTGTTTTTT. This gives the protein CASRTGGTGTGELFF.

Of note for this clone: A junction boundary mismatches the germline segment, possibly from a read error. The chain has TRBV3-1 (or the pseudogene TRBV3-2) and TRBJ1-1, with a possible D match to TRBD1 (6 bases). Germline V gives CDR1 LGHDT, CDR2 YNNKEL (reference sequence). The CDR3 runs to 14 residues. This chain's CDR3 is CASSQLQGNAEAFF. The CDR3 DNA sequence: TGTGCCAGCAGCCAACTTCAGGGGAACGCTGAAGCTTTCTTT.

This CDR3 is CATSEKTGFYSYNEQFF. CDR3 nucleotide sequence: TGTGCCACCAGTGAAAAAACAGGGTTTTACTCCTACAATGAGCAGTTCTTC. The chain joins TRBV24-1 to TRBJ2-1, with D maybe TRBD1 (6 bases). The germline CDR1 and CDR2 sequences are KGHDR and SFDVKD. The V gene lost 4 bases and the J gene lost 0 bases, with 15 bases spanning the gap. The CDR3 consists of 17 residues.

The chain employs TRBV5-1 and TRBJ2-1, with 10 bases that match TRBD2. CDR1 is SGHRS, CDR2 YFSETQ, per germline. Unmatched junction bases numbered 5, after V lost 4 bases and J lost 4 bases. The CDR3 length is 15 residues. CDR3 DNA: TGCGCCAGCAGCGAGACTAGCGGGCCGTACAATGAGCAGTTCTTC. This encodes CASSETSGPYNEQFF. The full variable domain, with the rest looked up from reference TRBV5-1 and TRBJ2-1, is KAGVTQTPRYLIKTRGQQVTLSCSPISGHRSVSWYQQTPGQGLQFLFEYFSETQRNKGNFPGRFSGRQFSNSRSEMNVSTLELGDSALYLCASSETSGPYNEQFFGPGTRLTVL.

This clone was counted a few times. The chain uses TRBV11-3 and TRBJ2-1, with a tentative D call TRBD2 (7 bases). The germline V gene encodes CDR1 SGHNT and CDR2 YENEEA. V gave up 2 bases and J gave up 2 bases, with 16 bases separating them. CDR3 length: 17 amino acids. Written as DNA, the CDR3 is TGTGCCAGCAGCTTACGCTCGGGGGGCAACCCCTACAATGAGCAGTTCTTC. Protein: CASSLRSGGNPYNEQFF.

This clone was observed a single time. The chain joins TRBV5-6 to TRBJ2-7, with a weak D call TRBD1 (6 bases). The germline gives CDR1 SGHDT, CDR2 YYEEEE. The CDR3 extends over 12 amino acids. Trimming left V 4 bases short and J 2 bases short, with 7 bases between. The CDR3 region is CASSKGAYEQYF. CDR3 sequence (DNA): TGTGCCAGCAGCAAGGGGGCCTACGAGCAGTACTTC.

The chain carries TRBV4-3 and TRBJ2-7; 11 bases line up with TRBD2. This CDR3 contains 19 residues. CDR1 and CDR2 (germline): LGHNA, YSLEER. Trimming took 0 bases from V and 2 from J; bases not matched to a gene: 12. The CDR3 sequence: CASSQETLAGGHYTYEQYF. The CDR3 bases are TGCGCCAGCAGCCAAGAGACCCTAGCGGGGGGCCATTACACCTACGAGCAGTACTTC.

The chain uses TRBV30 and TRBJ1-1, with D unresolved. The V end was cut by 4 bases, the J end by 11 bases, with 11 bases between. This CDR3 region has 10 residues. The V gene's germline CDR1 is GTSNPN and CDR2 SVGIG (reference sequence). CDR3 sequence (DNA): TGTGCCTGGAAGGGCGGGAATGCTTTCTTT. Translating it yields CAWKGGNAFF.

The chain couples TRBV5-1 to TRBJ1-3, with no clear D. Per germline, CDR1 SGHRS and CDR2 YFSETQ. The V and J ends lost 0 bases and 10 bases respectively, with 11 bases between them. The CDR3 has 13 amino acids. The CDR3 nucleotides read TGCGCCAGCAGCTTGGAAAGGTTAGGGACCATATATTTT. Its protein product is CASSLERLGTIYF.

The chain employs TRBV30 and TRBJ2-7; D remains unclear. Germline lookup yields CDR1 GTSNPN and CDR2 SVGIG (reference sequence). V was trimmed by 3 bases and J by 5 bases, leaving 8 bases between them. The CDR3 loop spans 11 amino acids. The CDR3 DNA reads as TGTGCCTGGAGCGGAGTCAACGAGCAGTACTTC. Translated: CAWSGVNEQYF. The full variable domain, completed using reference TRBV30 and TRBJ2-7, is SQTIHQWPATLVQPVGSPLSLECTVEGTSNPNLYWYRQAAGRGLQLLFYSVGIGQISSEVPQNLSASRPQDRQFILSSKKLLLSDSGFYLCAWSGVNEQYFGPGTRLTVT.

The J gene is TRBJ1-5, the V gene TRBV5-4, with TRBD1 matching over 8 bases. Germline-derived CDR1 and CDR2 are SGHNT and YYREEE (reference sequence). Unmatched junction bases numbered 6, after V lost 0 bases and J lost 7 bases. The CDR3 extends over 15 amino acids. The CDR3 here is CASSLDQGAGQPQHF. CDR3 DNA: TGTGCCAGCAGCTTGGACCAGGGGGCAGGGCAGCCCCAGCATTTT.

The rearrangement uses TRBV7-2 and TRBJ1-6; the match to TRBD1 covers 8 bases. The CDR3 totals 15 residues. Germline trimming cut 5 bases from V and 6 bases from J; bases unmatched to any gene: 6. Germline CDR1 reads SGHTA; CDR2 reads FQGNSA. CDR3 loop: CASSRDRPPNSPLHF. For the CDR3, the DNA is TGTGCCAGCAGCAGGGACAGGCCGCCTAATTCACCCCTCCACTTT.

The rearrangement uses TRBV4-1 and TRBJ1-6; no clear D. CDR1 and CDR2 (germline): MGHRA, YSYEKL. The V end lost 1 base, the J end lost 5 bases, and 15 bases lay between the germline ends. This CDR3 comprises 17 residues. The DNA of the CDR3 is TGCGCCAGCAGCCAAGCAGTAGGGAGAGGGAATAATTCACCCCTCCACTTT. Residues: CASSQAVGRGNNSPLHF.